The clone carrying this T cell receptor (beta chain) has a single count. Its cognate antigen is unknown. The entry originates in a study of cytomegalovirus exposure and HLA in healthy donors. Background on the study: Of around 410 genotyped donors, 80% to 85% grouped in the Caucasian-associated ancestry cluster.

The PCR ran on 60 Vbeta and 13 Jbeta primers. The repertoire was sequenced with immunoSEQ multiplex PCR; TCRdb's copy has only in-frame clones and lacks some. The top ten hold around 1.8% of the sample, which has about 160,000 clones, around nine tenths seen once. Findings and limits, study-wide: Highest at DRB1 and lowest at HLA-C, TCR association rates differed among HLA loci in a later analysis. The authors judged a highly shared variant cluster likely a sequencing artifact. Later analysis identified a missense DCLRE1C variant that was linked to TCR beta V- and J-gene trimming.

V lost 3 bases, J lost 0 bases, and 23 bases stayed unmatched. Germline CDR1 is SGDLS and CDR2 is YYNGEE. The CDR3 is 22 amino acids. The source is a woman aged 18-29 years in good health and CMV-seronegative. Sequencing was carried out using PBMCs. The genes are TRBV9 and TRBJ2-1; 8 positions match TRBD2. The CDR3 DNA sequence: TGTGCCAGCAGCGCAAACCAGAATTCCTTTTATAGCGGGGCACTCTCCTACAATGAGCAGTTCTTC. As protein: CASSANQNSFYSGALSYNEQFF.